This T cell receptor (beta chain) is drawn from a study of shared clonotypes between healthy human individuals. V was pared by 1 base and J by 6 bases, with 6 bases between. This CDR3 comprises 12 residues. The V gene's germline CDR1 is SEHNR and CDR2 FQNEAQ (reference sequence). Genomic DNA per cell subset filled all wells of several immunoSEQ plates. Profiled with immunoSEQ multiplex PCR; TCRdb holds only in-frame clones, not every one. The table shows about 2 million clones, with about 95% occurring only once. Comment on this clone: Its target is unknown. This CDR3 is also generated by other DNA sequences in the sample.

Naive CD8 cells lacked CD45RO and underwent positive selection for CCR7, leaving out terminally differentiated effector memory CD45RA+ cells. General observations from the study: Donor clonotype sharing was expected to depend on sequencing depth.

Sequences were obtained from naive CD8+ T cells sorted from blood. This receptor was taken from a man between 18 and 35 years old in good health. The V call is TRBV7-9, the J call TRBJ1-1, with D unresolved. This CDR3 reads CASSLGSPEAFF. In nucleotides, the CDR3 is TGTGCCAGCAGCTTAGGGTCTCCTGAAGCTTTCTTT.